Below, 29 T cell receptor beta chains from the same sample are listed, as sequenced in a study of shared clonotypes between healthy human individuals. The naive CD8 subset, CD45RO-negative cells positively selected for CCR7, excluded terminally differentiated effector memory CD45RA+ cells. Assay used: immunoSEQ multiplex PCR; TCRdb lists only in-frame clones, some missing. The sample consists of about 2.1 million clones, around 93% of them appearing once. Sequencing was carried out using naive CD8+ T cells from PBMCs. The receptor set was obtained from a man between 18 and 29 years old in good health. Some clones in this sample may be carry-over from other donors' samples.

This chain connects TRBV5-4 to TRBJ2-7, with 11 bases that match TRBD2. The CDR3 covers 17 residues. V was pared by 4 bases and J by 4 bases, with 13 bases of the junction left unmatched. Per the germline V gene, CDR1 is SGHNT and CDR2 is YYREEE (reference sequence). The CDR3 nucleotides read TGTGCCAGCAGCCCTGGCTTAGCGGGAGGGCTCGGGTACGAGCAGTACTTC. Protein product: CASSPGLAGGLGYEQYF.

This sequence joins TRBV28 and TRBJ2-7; possible D gene TRBD1, 5 bases. The CDR3 is 13 residues long. Germline loops: CDR1 MDHEN, CDR2 SYDVKM. The V end lost 5 bases, the J end lost 4 bases, and 12 bases lay between the germline ends. The CDR3 reads CASSPGYGYEQYF. In nucleotides, the CDR3 is TGTGCCAGCAGTCCAGGGTACGGTTACGAGCAGTACTTC.

This chain connects TRBV5-1 to TRBJ1-2; D unresolved. The V end was cut by 0 bases, the J end by 3 bases, with 12 bases between. Looked up from germline, CDR1 is SGHRS and CDR2 is YFSETQ. The CDR3 extends over 15 amino acids. This CDR3 is CASSLAAAPDYGYTF. The CDR3 nucleotides are TGCGCCAGCAGCTTGGCGGCAGCCCCAGACTATGGCTACACCTTC.

CDR3 sequence (DNA): TGTGCCAGCAAACCCGAGGACAGCTCGAACACTGAAGCTTTCTTT. The encoded protein is CASKPEDSSNTEAFF. This chain links TRBV6-5 with TRBJ1-1; D is possibly TRBD1 (6 bases). The V end was cut by 7 bases, the J end by 1 base, with 16 bases between. CDR1 MNHEY and CDR2 SVGAGI come from the germline V gene. The length of the CDR3 is 15 residues.

The rearrangement joins TRBV27 to TRBJ2-1; a weak D match, TRBD2 (6 bases). Trimming pared 5 bases from V and 6 bases from J, leaving 17 bases between. The germline V gene encodes CDR1 MNHEY and CDR2 SMNVEV (reference sequence). CDR3 size: 15 residues. For the CDR3, the DNA is TGTGCCAGCAGTCGTCCGGCGGGACCCCTCAATGAGCAGTTCTTC. It translates to CASSRPAGPLNEQFF.

This clone has a handful of counts. The sample has other DNA sequences that encode this CDR3 too. The rearrangement links TRBV27 to TRBJ2-1; D remains unclear. Looked up from germline, CDR1 is MNHEY and CDR2 is SMNVEV (reference sequence). Trimming took off 0 bases at V and 6 bases at J, with 6 bases between the two ends. This CDR3 has 13 residues. The CDR3 protein is CASSLSIRNEQFF. CDR3 nucleotide sequence: TGTGCCAGCAGTTTATCGATCCGCAATGAGCAGTTCTTC.

J is TRBJ2-7 and V is TRBV7-2; TRBD1 agrees at 10 bases. V shed 4 bases, J shed 3 bases, and the junction held 9 bases outside the gene matches. The germline gives CDR1 SGHTA, CDR2 FQGNSA. This CDR3 has 16 residues. The CDR3 spells CASSYSGTGVGYEQYF. CDR3 DNA: TGTGCCAGCAGCTATTCCGGGACAGGGGTTGGCTACGAGCAGTACTTC.

Worth noting for this clone: The same CDR3 is also encoded by other DNA sequences in this sample. This chain uses TRBV27 with TRBJ2-7; D unresolved. V shed 2 bases and J shed 2 bases, with 7 bases lying between them. CDR3 size: 13 residues. Germline values: CDR1 MNHEY, CDR2 SMNVEV (reference sequence). The CDR3 nucleotides read TGTGCCAGCAGTTTACGAGGCCCCTACGAGCAGTACTTC. Amino acid sequence: CASSLRGPYEQYF.

This chain joins TRBV4-1 and TRBJ2-2; 10 positions match TRBD2. V dropped 1 base and J dropped 5; count of bases not matched to a gene: 10. CDR1 and CDR2 (germline): MGHRA, YSYEKL. This CDR3 is built from 18 residues. The CDR3 region has the DNA TGCGCCAGCAGCCAAGTGAACCCTAGCGGGAGAGGGACCGGGGAGCTGTTTTTT. The encoded protein is CASSQVNPSGRGTGELFF.

The CDR3 DNA follows: TGTGCCAGCAGCTTAGCCGGGACTAGCGCAAATTACTACGAGCAGTACTTC. As protein: CASSLAGTSANYYEQYF. The V gene is TRBV7-9, the J gene TRBJ2-7; 10 bases agree with TRBD2. The CDR3 is 17 amino acids. Germline-derived CDR1 and CDR2 are SEHNR and FQNEAQ (reference sequence). V was clipped by 0 bases and J by 3 bases; unmatched bases: 8. Variable domain in full (rest from reference TRBV7-9 and TRBJ2-7): DTGVSQNPRHKITKRGQNVTFRCDPISEHNRLYWYRQTLGQGPEFLTYFQNEAQLEKSRLLSDRFSAERPKGSFSTLEIQRTEQGDSAMYLCASSLAGTSANYYEQYFGPGTRLTVT.

The chain carries TRBV2 and TRBJ2-1; 8 bases agree with TRBD2. In germline, CDR1 is SNHLY, CDR2 FYNNEI. Trimming took 2 bases from V and 6 from J; bases not matched to a gene: 9. CDR3 length equals 16 residues. The CDR3 DNA sequence: TGTGCCAGCAGTGAAAAGGCTAGCGGGCTCCTCAATGAGCAGTTCTTC. This sequence encodes CASSEKASGLLNEQFF.

This rearrangement joins TRBV4-2 to TRBJ2-1; TRBD1 might be the D (6 bases). CDR3 length equals 19 residues. Trimming pared 0 bases from V and 6 bases from J, leaving 24 bases between. Per germline, CDR1 LGHNA and CDR2 YNFKEQ. The CDR3 DNA reads as TGTGCCAGCAGCCAAGATAAAGGGCCCGGGACATCCCACCCCAATGAGCAGTTCTTC. Translated: CASSQDKGPGTSHPNEQFF.

This chain connects TRBV25-1 to TRBJ1-2; the match to TRBD1 covers 7 bases. This CDR3 is built from 13 residues. Looked up from germline, CDR1 is MGHDK and CDR2 is SYGVNS. Trimming cost V 4 bases and J 4 bases; bases outside gene matches: 3. The CDR3 bases are TGTGCCAGCAGTGTAACAGGGGTCTATGGCTACACCTTC. This codes for CASSVTGVYGYTF.

V gene TRBV2 combines with J gene TRBJ1-2; D ambiguous. The CDR3 contains 15 residues. Germline V CDR1 and CDR2: SNHLY, FYNNEI. The ends were cut back, 6 bases at V and 0 bases at J, with 14 bases in the middle. The chain's CDR3 is CASRSLRRTNYGYTF. The CDR3 DNA follows: TGTGCCAGCAGGTCCCTCCGTCGTACTAACTATGGCTACACCTTC. Combining the CDR3 with reference TRBV2 and TRBJ1-2 gives the whole variable domain EPEVTQTPSHQVTQMGQEVILRCVPISNHLYFYWYRQILGQKVEFLVSFYNNEISEKSEIFDDQFSVERPDGSNFTLKIRSTKLEDSAMYFCASRSLRRTNYGYTFGSGTRLTVV.

The chain combines TRBV4-1 with TRBJ2-3, with 16 bases that match TRBD2. The V gene's germline CDR1 is MGHRA and CDR2 YSYEKL. V gave up 4 bases and J gave up 6 bases; unmatched junction bases: 7. This CDR3 is 17 amino acids long. This chain's CDR3 is CASSRGTSGRAVDTQYF. CDR3 DNA sequence: TGCGCCAGCAGCCGAGGGACTAGCGGGAGGGCCGTGGATACGCAGTATTTT.

CDR3 nucleotide sequence: TGTGCCAGCAGTTTCTCCCCCCCCTCACAGAGGAATCAGCCCCAGCATTTT. Its translation is CASSFSPPSQRNQPQHF. The chain uses TRBV28 and TRBJ1-5; the D is unclear. The CDR3 spans 17 residues. Germline CDR1 and CDR2: MDHEN and SYDVKM. The V gene lost 3 bases and the J gene lost 4 bases, with 19 bases spanning the gap.

DNA for the CDR3: TGTGCCAGCAGCCCGCCCGTACCCGCGAGCAATGAGCAGTTCTTC. It is translated as CASSPPVPASNEQFF. V is TRBV7-2 and J is TRBJ2-1; D is unresolved. With 5 bases removed from V and 6 bases from J, the gap between germline ends came to 17 bases. In germline, CDR1 is SGHTA, CDR2 FQGNSA. This CDR3 is built from 15 residues.

This clone was observed a single time. V is TRBV27 and J is TRBJ2-1, with D perhaps matching TRBD1 or TRBD2 (7 bases each). The germline V gene encodes CDR1 MNHEY and CDR2 SMNVEV (reference sequence). Trimming took 1 base from V and 7 from J, leaving 11 bases between them. This CDR3 is 14 amino acids long. CDR3: CASSLWEGANEQFF. The CDR3 DNA reads TGTGCCAGCAGTTTATGGGAGGGGGCTAATGAGCAGTTCTTC.

This clone was seen just once. This chain joins TRBV6-1 and TRBJ1-1; D may be TRBD1 (6 bases). The ends were cut back, 8 bases at V and 4 bases at J, with 20 bases in the middle. CDR1 MNHNS and CDR2 SASEGT come from the germline V gene. The CDR3 is 15 residues long. The CDR3 region has the DNA TGTGCCAGCTTTTTAAACAGGGTCCCGTCCACTGAAGCTTTCTTT. It is translated as CASFLNRVPSTEAFF.

V and J are TRBV15 and TRBJ2-2, with 12 bases fitting TRBD2. The CDR3 totals 19 residues. Trimming took 0 bases from V and 7 from J; bases not matched to a gene: 12. The germline gives CDR1 LNHNV, CDR2 YYDKDF (reference sequence). CDR3 nucleotides: TGTGCCACCAGCAGAGATAGAAGGCTAGCGGGAGGGCCGGGCGGGGAGCTGTTTTTT. This gives the protein CATSRDRRLAGGPGGELFF.

This chain uses TRBV7-3 with TRBJ2-1; 7 bases match TRBD1. V gave up 6 bases and J gave up 2 bases; unmatched junction bases: 7. The CDR3 runs 15 residues. Germline CDR1 reads SGHTA; CDR2 reads FQGTGA. Written as DNA, the CDR3 is TGTGCCAGCAGTCGGACAGGAGAAGCCTACAATGAGCAGTTCTTC. Its translation is CASSRTGEAYNEQFF.

The chain combines TRBV7-2 with TRBJ2-3, with TRBD2 matching 7 bases. The CDR3 totals 16 residues. Germline V gene data show CDR1 as SGHTA and CDR2 as FQGNSA. Unmatched junction bases numbered 10, after V lost 3 bases and J lost 4 bases. CDR3 coding DNA: TGTGCCAGCAGCTTTGGTTTTGCGGGAGCCTCAGATACGCAGTATTTT. Translation gives CASSFGFAGASDTQYF.

CDR3 bases: TGTGCCAGCGTCGCGCTAGGGCCGACCGGGACTAGCGGGTCGGTGACCCAGTACTTC. This gives the protein CASVALGPTGTSGSVTQYF. This rearrangement joins TRBV27 to TRBJ2-5, with TRBD2 matching 12 bases. The junction had 23 bases not matched to a gene; V was cut back by 8 bases and J by 7 bases. The germline V gene encodes CDR1 MNHEY and CDR2 SMNVEV (reference sequence). This CDR3 is 19 amino acids long.

This clone appeared once. This sample also contains other DNA sequences that code for the same CDR3. Here the CDR3 reads CASSLSGAYEQYF. CDR3 sequence (DNA): TGTGCCAGCAGCTTGAGCGGAGCCTACGAGCAGTACTTC. The V call is TRBV7-9, the J call TRBJ2-7, with TRBD2 as a possible D gene (5 bases). The length of the CDR3 is 13 residues. Per germline, CDR1 SEHNR and CDR2 FQNEAQ (reference sequence). Trimming stripped 3 bases from V and 2 bases from J, with 8 bases between.

V gene TRBV5-6 combines with J gene TRBJ2-7; D uncertain. Between the trimmed V and J ends, which lost 0 bases and 8 bases, there was a span of 9 bases. Germline loops: CDR1 SGHDT, CDR2 YYEEEE. CDR3 size: 12 residues. In DNA form, the CDR3 reads TGTGCCAGCAGCTTGGGACTTGGCAAGCAGTACTTC. Residues: CASSLGLGKQYF.

V gene TRBV19 combines with J gene TRBJ1-1; no reliable D call. Trimming removed 6 bases at V and 6 bases at J, with 8 bases between. Germline values: CDR1 LNHDA, CDR2 SQIVND (reference sequence). The CDR3 length is 11 residues. Here the CDR3 reads CASRAGAEAFF. The DNA of the CDR3 is TGTGCCAGTAGGGCCGGGGCTGAAGCTTTCTTT.

V is TRBV29-1 and J is TRBJ1-2, with D unresolved. The CDR3 length is 13 residues. Germline V CDR1 and CDR2: SQVTM, ANQGSEA. V lost 0 bases and J 8 bases, leaving 13 bases between the germline ends. This chain's CDR3 is CSVEDKPPGGYTF. CDR3 DNA: TGCAGCGTTGAAGATAAGCCCCCCGGGGGCTACACCTTC.

The rearrangement joins TRBV4-2 to TRBJ2-7; tentatively, D is TRBD2 (6 bases). Per the germline V gene, CDR1 is LGHNA and CDR2 is YNFKEQ. There are 15 residues in the CDR3. Deletions cut 1 base from V and 4 bases from J, with 14 bases between. The CDR3 DNA reads TGTGCCAGCAGCCAAGCGACGGAGGGATTTTACGAGCAGTACTTC. Encoded protein: CASSQATEGFYEQYF.

The CDR3 nucleotides read TGTGCCAGCAGCTTACCTGGAGAGTCTGAAGCTTTCTTT. The encoded protein is CASSLPGESEAFF. V and J are TRBV7-9 and TRBJ1-1; no definite D call. Germline V lookup: CDR1 SEHNR, CDR2 FQNEAQ (reference sequence). The CDR3 extends over 13 amino acids. V gave up 2 bases and J gave up 6 bases, with 10 bases separating them.